These T cell receptor beta chains were read from a single sample in a study of identical twins. MiXCR, applied by TCRdb to the 5' RACE reads, yields one record per CDR3 protein. The top ten hold around 7.1% of the sample, which has roughly 290,000 distinct CDR3 sequences, roughly 10% seen once. This same sample was also part of a study on yellow fever vaccine responses in identical twins.

Sequences were obtained from CD8+ T cells sorted from blood. The receptors here all came from a woman aged 18-35 years in good health. The CDR3 runs from the conserved cysteine through the conserved F or W. A D gene is named only where the DNA matches it firmly. Clone size is not always given. Where it is, it says once, few, many or a class for expanded clones.

j_call d_call v_call clone_size cdr3_length cdr3_aa cdr3_nt
TRBJ2-2 - TRBV9 - 15 CASSVSSGKNGELFF TGTGCCAGCAGCGTGAGCTCAGGGAAGAACGGGGAGCTGTTTTTT
TRBJ1-1 - TRBV19 few 14 CASSIEPGDTEAFF TGTGCCAGTAGTATAGAGCCAGGGGACACTGAAGCTTTCTTT
TRBJ2-1 - TRBV12-3/TRBV12-4 - 12 CASSIVYNEQFF TGTGCCAGCAGCATCGTCTACAATGAGCAGTTCTTC
TRBJ2-4 TRBD2 TRBV27 - 19 CASSFSAGGPFETKNIQYF TGTGCCAGCAGTTTTAGTGCGGGGGGGCCGTTTGAGACCAAAAACATTCAGTACTTC
TRBJ2-1 - TRBV7-2 many 16 CASSLAPVGSIPEQFF TGTGCCAGCAGCTTAGCGCCGGTCGGGAGTATTCCTGAGCAGTTCTTC
TRBJ2-1 TRBD2 TRBV5-6 many 15 CASSRGGGTVDEQFF TGTGCCAGCAGCCGCGGGGGGGGGACCGTCGATGAGCAGTTCTTC
TRBJ2-5 - TRBV11-2 few 13 CASRFSPPETQYF TGTGCCAGCAGGTTCAGCCCCCCGGAGACCCAGTACTTC
TRBJ2-7 - TRBV20-1 - 14 CSARDEDVSYEQYF TGCAGTGCTAGAGATGAAGACGTCTCCTACGAGCAGTACTTC
TRBJ2-7 - TRBV29-1 - 13 CTPSGTWGDEQYF TGCACCCCTTCCGGGACATGGGGCGACGAGCAGTACTTC
TRBJ2-7 TRBD2 TRBV6-1 few 16 CSTDESRTSGSYEQYF TGTTCCACGGACGAATCCCGGACTAGCGGCTCCTACGAGCAGTACTTC
TRBJ2-3 - TRBV7-9 - 15 CASETAGSSTDTQYF TGTGCCAGCGAAACCGCAGGGTCCAGCACAGATACGCAGTATTTT
TRBJ2-5 - TRBV29-1 - 13 CSVDRGGGETQYF TGCAGCGTTGATCGTGGGGGCGGTGAGACCCAGTACTTC
TRBJ2-3 TRBD2 TRBV28 many 15 CASRRQGRGADTQYF TGTGCCAGCAGGAGGCAAGGGCGGGGGGCGGATACGCAGTATTTT
TRBJ2-2 - TRBV6-5 many 15 CASRYTGKITGELFF TGTGCCAGCAGGTACACCGGGAAGATCACCGGGGAGCTGTTTTTT
TRBJ2-2 TRBD1 TRBV2 many 16 CASSRGFRGLTGELFF TGTGCCAGCAGCCGAGGTTTCAGGGGGCTTACCGGGGAGCTGTTTTTT
TRBJ2-7 - TRBV7-2 few 15 CASRPTGFATYEQYF TGTGCCAGCAGACCAACAGGGTTCGCGACCTACGAGCAGTACTTC
TRBJ1-1 - TRBV4-1 many 13 CASSPPGNTEAFF TGCGCCAGCAGCCCCCCGGGCAACACTGAAGCTTTCTTT
TRBJ2-1 - TRBV6-4 many 13 CASSEGGVDEQFF TGTGCCAGCAGTGAAGGGGGGGTTGATGAGCAGTTCTTC
TRBJ2-2 TRBD1 TRBV9 - 16 CASSPGTGPFTGELFF TGTGCCAGCAGCCCTGGGACAGGCCCTTTCACCGGGGAGCTGTTTTTT
TRBJ2-7 TRBD2 TRBV20-1 few 15 CSARALAGDLYEQYF TGCAGTGCTAGAGCCCTAGCGGGGGATTTATACGAGCAGTACTTC
TRBJ2-7 TRBD2 TRBV12-3/TRBV12-4 few 13 CASRSGGGYEQYF TGTGCCAGCAGGAGCGGGGGGGGATACGAGCAGTACTTC
TRBJ1-5 - TRBV6-5 many 16 CASSYSIEQSGAAQHF TGTGCCAGCAGTTACTCGATAGAGCAGTCGGGTGCGGCCCAGCATTTT
TRBJ2-2 - TRBV9 - 15 CASSVAGRLNGELFF TGTGCCAGCAGCGTAGCTGGCAGGCTGAACGGGGAGCTGTTTTTT
TRBJ2-7 - TRBV28 - 12 CASRTRSYEQYF TGTGCCAGCAGAACCCGCTCCTACGAGCAGTACTTC
TRBJ2-2 TRBD2 TRBV7-2 few 18 CASSLAFPSGGFTGELFF TGTGCCAGCAGCTTAGCTTTTCCTAGCGGGGGTTTTACCGGGGAGCTGTTTTTT
TRBJ1-1 - TRBV7-8 many 15 CASSPPTEMNTEAFF TGTGCCAGCAGCCCTCCGACAGAAATGAACACTGAAGCTTTCTTT
TRBJ2-7 - TRBV7-9 few 11 CATNRGGEQYF TGTGCCACCAACAGGGGGGGCGAGCAGTACTTC
TRBJ2-7 - TRBV5-1 many 13 CASSKVGEHEQYF TGCGCCAGCAGTAAAGTAGGGGAGCACGAGCAGTACTTC
TRBJ2-7 TRBD2 TRBV25-1 - 16 CASPPLGRGISYEQYF TGTGCCAGCCCCCCGCTGGGGCGGGGGATCTCCTACGAGCAGTACTTC
TRBJ2-5 - TRBV27 many 13 CASGYRPQETQYF TGTGCCAGCGGATACAGGCCGCAAGAGACCCAGTACTTC
TRBJ2-7 - TRBV20-1 few 12 CSALHSSYEQYF TGCAGTGCTTTACATTCCTCCTACGAGCAGTACTTC
TRBJ2-3 - TRBV9 many 17 CASSVGLAIGAADTQYF TGTGCCAGCAGCGTAGGGCTCGCCATAGGTGCAGCAGATACGCAGTATTTT
TRBJ1-1 - TRBV28 - 12 CASGPAGIEAFF TGTGCCAGCGGACCCGCGGGGATTGAAGCTTTCTTT
TRBJ2-7 - TRBV7-7 - 15 CASSLGETSSYEQYF TGTGCTAGCAGCTTGGGGGAGACGAGCTCCTACGAGCAGTACTTC
TRBJ1-1 - TRBV12-3/TRBV12-4 many 14 CASSWGGANTEAFF TGTGCCAGCAGTTGGGGCGGGGCCAACACTGAAGCTTTCTTT
TRBJ2-3 TRBD2 TRBV6-1 many 15 CASSERLAGADTQYF TGTGCCAGCAGTGAACGACTAGCGGGAGCAGATACGCAGTATTTT
TRBJ2-2 - TRBV29-1 few 15 CSVEDIQGRTGELFF TGCAGCGTTGAAGATATACAGGGAAGAACCGGGGAGCTGTTTTTT